This T cell receptor (beta chain) was retrieved from a study of T cell responses to AZD1222 COVID-19 vaccine (dated by TCRdb to about 2021). About the investigation overall: AZD1222 recipients with second doses at about 4 weeks or about 12 weeks were pooled, because spike-specific TCR depth and breadth did not differ between schedules. TCR sequencing was performed for fewer than 250 trial participants, of whom about 200 were given two doses of AZD1222 and 26 were given two doses of MenACWY control vaccine. Trial participants were enrolled into age subgroups of 18-55, 56-69 and 70-plus years, which contained roughly 150, 30 and 60 TCR-sequenced participants, respectively. Summary of the overall study and its limitations: Because no samples from the day 14 peak response were available, repertoires could be characterized only after the peak T cell response. Vaccine-associated CD4 TCRs spanned the whole spike protein, with dominant responses in regions 160-218 and 743-854. Conclusions about previously exposed vaccinees are limited because only five to seven AZD1222 recipients were SARS-CoV-2 seropositive at baseline. Participants were mostly white British and included more females than males, and it was suggested by the authors that clonal diversity may have been underestimated. After two AZD1222 doses, both the breadth and the depth of spike-specific TCRs were significantly higher than at day 0 and than in MenACWY recipients. The 56-69-year group was small, and its depth increase did not reach significance, likely because of low power. Epitopes outside the regions mutated in the B.1.351 and B.1.1.7 variants were reportedly recognized by nearly half of the unique spike-specific TCRs.

The CDR3 runs 14 residues from the cysteine to the phenylalanine. CDR3 DNA only is kept here, 42 bases in frame from base 1. From a lookup of the germline V gene, CDR1 and CDR2 are KGHSH and LQKENI. Clipping removes 3 bases from V and 7 bases from J, with 6 as the unmatched junction base count. Regarding this clone: The clone's antigen remains unknown. Per-base quality was not reported, and no clone a single base away is much larger than it.

The CDR3 regions of human TCRbeta chains were analyzed by immunosequencing. In the source study's methods: Repertoire TCRs were checked for matches against a reference library of SARS-CoV-2-specific TCRs that had been generated using the MIRA antigen-specificity platform. Breadth was defined as the fraction of unique TCRs that were SARS-CoV-2-associated, and depth was defined as the fraction of total T cells that were SARS-CoV-2-associated. Each spike-specific TCR was assigned to its reactive spike region and to a CD4 or CD8 class using the MIRA data. Log10-transformed breadth and depth values were compared by one-way ANOVA with Sidak's multiple comparisons tests. Not all clones reach the TCRdb copy of this immuneACCESS table, which keeps in-frame sequences only. Checked studies attribute under half of the gap to unresolved V genes and leave the rest unexplained. V, J and clone size reflect that table, while D and trimming were determined from the DNA. For this sample the table gives around 100,000 clones, of which 90% to 95% were detected only once. The ten largest clonotypes hold under 50% of the sample.

The sample's time point label is to be understood as: baseline before first vaccination. Samples from vaccinated people were obtained from the UK trials COV001 and COV002, which included a single-blind randomized controlled phase 2/3 trial of AZD1222 (ChAdOx1 nCoV-19) in healthy adults. Trial participant PBMC samples were collected at day 0 and day 28 after the second dose for TCRbeta chain sequencing. The sequencing here drew on peripheral blood, taken on day 0 of AZD1222 vaccination. This clonotype was obtained from an adult in good health. The sequence links TRBV18 to TRBJ2-1; 7 junctional bases match TRBD2. The sequenced DNA: TGTGCCAGCTCACCCGGGGCGGGAGAAAATGAGCAGTTCTTC. Its coded protein is CASSPGAGENEQFF.